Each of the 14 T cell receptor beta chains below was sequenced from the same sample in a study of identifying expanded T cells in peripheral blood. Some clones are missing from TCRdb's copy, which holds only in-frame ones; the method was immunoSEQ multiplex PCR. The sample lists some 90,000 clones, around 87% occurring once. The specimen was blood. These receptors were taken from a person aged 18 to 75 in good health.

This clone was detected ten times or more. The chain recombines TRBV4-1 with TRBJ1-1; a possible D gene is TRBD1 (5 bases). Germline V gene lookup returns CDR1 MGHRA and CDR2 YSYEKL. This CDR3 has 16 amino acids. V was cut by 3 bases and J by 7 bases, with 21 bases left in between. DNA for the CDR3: TGCGCCAGCAGCCACCTTTTCGCCCGGGACGGCTATGAAGCTTTCTTT. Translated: CASSHLFARDGYEAFF.

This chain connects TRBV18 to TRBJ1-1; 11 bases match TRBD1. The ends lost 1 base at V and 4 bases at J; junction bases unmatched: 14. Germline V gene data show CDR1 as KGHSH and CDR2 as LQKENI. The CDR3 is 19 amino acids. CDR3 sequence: CASSPQVGTGGIRFTEAFF. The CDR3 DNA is TGTGCCAGCTCACCACAGGTTGGGACAGGGGGAATAAGGTTCACTGAAGCTTTCTTT.

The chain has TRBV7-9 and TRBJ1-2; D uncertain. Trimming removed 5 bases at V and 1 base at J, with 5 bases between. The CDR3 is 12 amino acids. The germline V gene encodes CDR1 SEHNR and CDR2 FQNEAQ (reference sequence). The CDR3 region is CASSRDNYGYTF. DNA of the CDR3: TGTGCCAGCAGCAGGGATAACTATGGCTACACCTTC.

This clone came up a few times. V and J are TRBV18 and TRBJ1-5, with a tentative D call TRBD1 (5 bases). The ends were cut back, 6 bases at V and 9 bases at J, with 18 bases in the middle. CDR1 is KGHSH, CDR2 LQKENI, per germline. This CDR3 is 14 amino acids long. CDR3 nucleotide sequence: TGTGCCAGCTCCCGGGGGGGGGAAAGAATGCCCCAGCATTTT. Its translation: CASSRGGERMPQHF.

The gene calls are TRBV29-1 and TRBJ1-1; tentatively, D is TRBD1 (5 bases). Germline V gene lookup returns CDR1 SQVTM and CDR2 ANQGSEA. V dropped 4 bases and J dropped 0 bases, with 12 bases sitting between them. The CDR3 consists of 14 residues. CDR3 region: CSVGGRNMNTEAFF. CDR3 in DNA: TGCAGCGTTGGGGGACGGAACATGAACACTGAAGCTTTCTTT.

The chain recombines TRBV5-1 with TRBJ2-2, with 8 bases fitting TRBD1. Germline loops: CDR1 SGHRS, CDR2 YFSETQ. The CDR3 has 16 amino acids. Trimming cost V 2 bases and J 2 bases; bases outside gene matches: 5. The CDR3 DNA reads TGCGCCAGCAGCTTCCCACAGGGGGGCAACACCGGGGAGCTGTTTTTT. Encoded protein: CASSFPQGGNTGELFF.

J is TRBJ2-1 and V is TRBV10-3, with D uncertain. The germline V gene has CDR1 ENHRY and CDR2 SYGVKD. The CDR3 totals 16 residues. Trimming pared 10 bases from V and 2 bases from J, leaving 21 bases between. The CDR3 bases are TGTGCCACCCTAGATACGGATTCTGGTGCCTACAATGAGCAGTTCTTC. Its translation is CATLDTDSGAYNEQFF.

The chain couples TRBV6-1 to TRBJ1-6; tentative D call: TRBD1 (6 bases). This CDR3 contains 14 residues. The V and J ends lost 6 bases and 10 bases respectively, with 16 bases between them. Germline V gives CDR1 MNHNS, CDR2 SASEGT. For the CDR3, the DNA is TGTGCCAGCAGGGGTAACGACAGGTTCTCACCCCTCCACTTT. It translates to CASRGNDRFSPLHF.

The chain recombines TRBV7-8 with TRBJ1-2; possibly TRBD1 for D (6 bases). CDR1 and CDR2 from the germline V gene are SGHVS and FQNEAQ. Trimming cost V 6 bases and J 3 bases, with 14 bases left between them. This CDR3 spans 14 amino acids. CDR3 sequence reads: CASSSDRMDYGYTF. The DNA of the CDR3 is TGTGCCAGCAGTTCAGACAGGATGGACTATGGCTACACCTTC.

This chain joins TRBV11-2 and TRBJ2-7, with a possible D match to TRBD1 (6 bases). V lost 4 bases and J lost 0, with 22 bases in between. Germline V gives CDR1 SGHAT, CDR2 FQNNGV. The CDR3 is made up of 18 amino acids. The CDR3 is CASSSLRRGSDSSYEQYF. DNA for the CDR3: TGTGCCAGCAGCTCCCTTCGAAGGGGGTCCGACTCCTCCTACGAGCAGTACTTC.

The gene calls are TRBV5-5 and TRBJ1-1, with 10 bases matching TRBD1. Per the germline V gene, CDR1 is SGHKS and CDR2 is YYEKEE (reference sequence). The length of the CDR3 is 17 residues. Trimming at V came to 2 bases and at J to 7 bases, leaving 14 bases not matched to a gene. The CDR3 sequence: CASSLRARDRGLGEAFF. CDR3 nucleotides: TGTGCCAGCAGCTTACGGGCACGGGACAGGGGACTTGGTGAAGCTTTCTTT.

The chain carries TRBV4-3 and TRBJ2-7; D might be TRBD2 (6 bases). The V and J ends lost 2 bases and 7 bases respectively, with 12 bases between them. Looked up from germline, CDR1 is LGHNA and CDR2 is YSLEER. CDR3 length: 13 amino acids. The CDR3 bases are TGCGCCAGCAGCCAATCGAAGGGGAGGGAGCAGTACTTC. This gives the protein CASSQSKGREQYF.

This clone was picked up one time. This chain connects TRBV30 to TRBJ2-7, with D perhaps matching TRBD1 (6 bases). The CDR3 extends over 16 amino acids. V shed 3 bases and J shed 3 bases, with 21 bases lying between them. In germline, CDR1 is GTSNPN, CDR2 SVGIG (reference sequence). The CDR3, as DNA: TGTGCCTGGAGCGCATACAGGGTAGGAGGCCGCTACGAGCAGTACTTC. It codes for CAWSAYRVGGRYEQYF. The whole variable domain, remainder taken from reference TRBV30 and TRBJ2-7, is SQTIHQWPATLVQPVGSPLSLECTVEGTSNPNLYWYRQAAGRGLQLLFYSVGIGQISSEVPQNLSASRPQDRQFILSSKKLLLSDSGFYLCAWSAYRVGGRYEQYFGPGTRLTVT.

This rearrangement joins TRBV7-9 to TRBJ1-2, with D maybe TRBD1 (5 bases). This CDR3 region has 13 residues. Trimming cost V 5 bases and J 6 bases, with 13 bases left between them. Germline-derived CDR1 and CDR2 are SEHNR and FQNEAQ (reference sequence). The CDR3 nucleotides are TGTGCCAGCAGCGTGGGGGTCGCAGATGGCTACACCTTC. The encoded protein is CASSVGVADGYTF. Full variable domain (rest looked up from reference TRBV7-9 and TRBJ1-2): DTGVSQNPRHKITKRGQNVTFRCDPISEHNRLYWYRQTLGQGPEFLTYFQNEAQLEKSRLLSDRFSAERPKGSFSTLEIQRTEQGDSAMYLCASSVGVADGYTFGSGTRLTVV.